This T cell receptor (beta chain) was captured in a study of T cell repertoires in cytomegalovirus infection (dated by TCRdb to the late 2010s). Concerning the study at large: Recently identified HLA-C-restricted CMV epitopes, whose presentation resists viral immunomodulation, were targeted by peptide stimulations together with well-studied HLA-B-restricted epitopes. Donor HLA type was relevant to the analysis, because carriage of CMV infection together with the matching HLA type was indicated by public TCR beta signatures.

Reads for this sample came from an Illumina HiSeq 1500. TCRdb trimmed public reads at Q25 via fastp, called clones via MiXCR and kept in-frame beta chains. Each CDR3 protein appears once, grouped with its most common genes and DNA. The sample table holds approximately 990,000 distinct CDR3 sequences, of which about 33% were seen once. Jointly, the top ten make up 13% of the sample. Overall results and qualifications from the work: The ex vivo response was dominated by HLA-C-restricted CMV-specific TCR beta clonotypes, and the single most frequent clonotype in two of eight donors was supplied by these HLA-C-restricted clonotypes. Carriers of CMV infection plus the relevant HLA type were discriminated by the cumulative frequency of public TCR beta family members in the study cohort and in an independent roughly 380-donor cohort.

This clonotype was detected many times. Its antigen target is currently unknown. Per-nucleotide qualities are absent, and no much larger clonotype sits a single base away. The CDR3 goes from the cysteine to the phenylalanine over 15 residues. Of all the DNA, just the CDR3 is kept, 45 bases in frame from base 1. The germline V gene encodes CDR1 SGHTA and CDR2 FQGNSA. V sheds 5 bases and J sheds 2 bases, leaving 13 bases between their ends. The treatment or condition tag for this specimen amounts to: in vitro stimulation with specific CMV peptide epitopes to enrich CMV-specific T cells. The specimen was cultured CD8+ T cells from PBMCs, collected from culture after CMV antigen stimulation. The chain joins TRBV7-2 to TRBJ2-1, and perhaps TRBD2 as D gene, on 6 matching bases. This TCR was sampled from a human donor in good health (CMV status not recorded). Some clones in this sample may be carry-over from other donors' samples. The CDR3: CASSLREVPYNEQFF. Here is the DNA: TGTGCCAGCAGCCTGAGGGAGGTCCCCTACAATGAGCAGTTCTTC.